This paragraph reports one T cell receptor (beta chain). Its antigen is currently not known. No base-level quality is on record; no much larger clone is a single base apart. This specimen belongs to a study of PD-1 blockade in mismatch repair-deficient tumors (dated by TCRdb to about 2017). Background for the entire study: Between late 2013 and late 2016, the trial enrolled roughly 86 consecutive patients with more than nine types of mismatch repair-deficient cancer, all of whom had received prior treatment and were progressing. Tumor-associated T cell clones in the peripheral blood of patients responding to PD-1 blockade were tracked using deep sequencing of TCR CDR3 regions. Study-wide conclusions, independent of this receptor: After pembrolizumab, tumor-resident clones, which were often undetectable in blood before treatment, expanded rapidly and then contracted, generally ahead of radiologic responses.

Mismatch repair deficiency was established in every enrolled patient by polymerase chain reaction or immunohistochemistry. Three patients who responded to pembrolizumab therapy underwent TCR sequencing. Pembrolizumab PD-1 blockade was prospectively tested in advanced mismatch repair-deficient cancers, regardless of tissue of origin, in the phase II trial. Peripheral blood T cell samples were gathered serially, both before PD-1 blockade started and at multiple time points afterward. Blood sampling time points were reported as weeks after the first dose of pembrolizumab. V ends up 5 bases short and J 2 bases short, with an unmatched junction base count of 12. The germline V gene provides CDR1 SGHAT and CDR2 FQNNGV. CDR3 length: 17 amino acids, cysteine to phenylalanine. Only the CDR3 DNA stays, 51 bases, in frame from base 1. Libraries came from the immunoSEQ multiplex PCR assay. Here the immuneACCESS table is served through TCRdb, limited to in-frame sequences with V and J called. Missing clones are a known gap in these copies; in checked studies unresolved V genes cover under half, and the rest lacks a known reason. Across this sample there are 100,000 or so clones, with 82% seen only once. The top ten hold 6.3% of the sample.

This chain joins TRBV11-2 to TRBJ2-3; a stretch of 8 junction bases matches TRBD2. The sequenced sample was peripheral blood, obtained roughly eight months after starting pembrolizumab. This clonotype originated in an adult with mismatch repair-deficient cancer. This receptor has the CDR3 CASSPTRLALNTDTQYF. The bases are TGTGCCAGCAGCCCCACTCGACTAGCGCTTAACACAGATACGCAGTATTTT.